This TCR beta chain was obtained from a study of blood T cell repertoires in COVID-19. Turning to the study itself: Some COVID-19 samples were acute and others convalescent; all came from the United States, Italy and Spain.

Profiling relied on immunoSEQ multiplex PCR, and the TCRdb table lists in-frame clones only, not all of them. The sample has 240,000 or so clones; 70% to 90% are singletons. The specimen sequenced was PBMCs or T cells enriched from blood (not recorded which). The source of this sequence is a man aged 50 to 59 who had been exposed to COVID-19.

The CDR3 sequence: CASRVGGDFLTDTQYF. The CDR3 nucleotides are TGTGCCAGCAGGGTTGGGGGGGACTTCCTCACAGATACGCAGTATTTT. This rearrangement joins TRBV13 to TRBJ2-3; 7 positions match TRBD2. Germline CDR1 is PRHDT and CDR2 is FYEKMQ (reference sequence). The CDR3 runs to 16 residues. V shed 6 bases and J 2 bases; nucleotides not matched to a gene: 11.